These 11 T cell receptor beta chains came from one sample sequenced in a study of T cells after yellow fever vaccination. From the 5' RACE reads, TCRdb called clonotypes with MiXCR, one entry per CDR3 protein. The sample lists about 350,000 distinct CDR3 sequences; roughly 4% were seen once. Sequenced material: PBMCs, taken 5 days after the yellow fever booster vaccination. These receptors were collected from a man aged 18 to 29 who received the YFV17D yellow fever vaccine.

A few counts support this clonotype. Sequence at one end of the junction differs from germline and may be a read error. The J gene is TRBJ2-1, the V gene TRBV18, with D possibly TRBD2 on 5 matching bases. In germline, CDR1 is KGHSH, CDR2 LQKENI. This CDR3 contains 12 residues. Written as DNA, the CDR3 is TGTGCCAGCTCCCCACTAGTCCATGAGCAGTTCTTC. Its protein is CASSPLVHEQFF.

This clonotype was picked up many times. V gene TRBV5-1 combines with J gene TRBJ2-2; no firm D call. The CDR3 has 15 residues. From germline, CDR1 is SGHRS and CDR2 YFSETQ. The V end was cut by 0 bases, the J end by 1 base, with 7 bases between. This CDR3 is CASSLDSWNTGELFF. The CDR3 region has the DNA TGCGCCAGCAGCTTGGACTCTTGGAACACCGGGGAGCTGTTTTTT. Variable domain in full (rest from reference TRBV5-1 and TRBJ2-2): KAGVTQTPRYLIKTRGQQVTLSCSPISGHRSVSWYQQTPGQGLQFLFEYFSETQRNKGNFPGRFSGRQFSNSRSEMNVSTLELGDSALYLCASSLDSWNTGELFFGEGSRLTVL.

This rearrangement joins TRBV28 to TRBJ2-7; D gene unclear. In germline, CDR1 is MDHEN, CDR2 SYDVKM. The V gene lost 4 bases and the J gene lost 2 bases, with 15 bases spanning the gap. The CDR3 runs 15 residues. The CDR3 DNA reads TGTGCCAGCAGTTCCCCCCGACTTGGTCCCTACGAGCAGTACGTC. Its protein product is CASSSPRLGPYEQYV.

This chain links TRBV6-5 with TRBJ2-3; 15 positions match TRBD2. The CDR3 runs 17 residues. With V trimmed by 6 bases and J by 3 bases, 7 bases remained unmatched. Germline V gene data show CDR1 as MNHEY and CDR2 as SVGAGI. CDR3 loop: CASSGLAGGLRTDTQYF. CDR3 DNA: TGTGCCAGCAGCGGACTAGCGGGGGGGCTGAGGACAGATACGCAGTATTTT.

In this sample, this clonotype turned up many times. V gene TRBV5-6 combines with J gene TRBJ1-5; D unresolved. V dropped 6 bases and J dropped 4 bases, with 14 bases sitting between them. Germline lookup yields CDR1 SGHDT and CDR2 YYEEEE. This CDR3 comprises 14 residues. CDR3 sequence reads: CASILATGNQPQHF. The DNA of the CDR3 is TGTGCCAGCATCCTCGCAACGGGGAATCAGCCCCAGCATTTT.

This clonotype was seen repeatedly, ten times or more. The chain links TRBV20-1 to TRBJ2-1; 8 bases are a match to TRBD2. Germline CDR1 DFQATT, CDR2 SNEGSKA (reference sequence). V was pared by 6 bases and J by 7 bases, with 8 bases of the junction left unmatched. This CDR3 has 13 amino acids. The DNA of the CDR3 is TGCAGTGCACCCCCGGGGGGGCGGAATGAGCAGTTCTTC. Encoded protein: CSAPPGGRNEQFF.

This clonotype was observed once. The chain combines TRBV20-1 with TRBJ1-4, with TRBD1 matching over 9 bases. From germline, CDR1 is DFQATT and CDR2 SNEGSKA (reference sequence). V shed 7 bases, J shed 8 bases, and the junction held 5 bases outside the gene matches. The CDR3 extends over 12 amino acids. The CDR3 protein is CSGTGVGEKLFF. The CDR3 DNA is TGCAGTGGGACAGGGGTAGGGGAAAAACTGTTTTTT.

In its sample, this clonotype was seen many times. The chain recombines TRBV29-1 with TRBJ2-5; no reliable D call. The CDR3 contains 13 residues. Between the trimmed V and J ends, which lost 3 bases and 1 base, there was a span of 9 bases. The V gene's germline CDR1 is SQVTM and CDR2 ANQGSEA. The CDR3 nucleotides are TGCAGCGTTGACGCCTTGCCCCAAGAGACCCAGTACTTC. It translates to CSVDALPQETQYF.

The V gene is TRBV6-2 or TRBV6-3, the J gene TRBJ1-2; the match to TRBD1 covers 9 bases. The length of the CDR3 is 15 residues. Germline assignment: CDR1 MNHEY and CDR2 SVGEGT. V dropped 5 bases and J dropped 8; count of bases not matched to a gene: 12. The CDR3 loop is CASSRTPGTGIGYTF. The CDR3 DNA reads TGTGCCAGCAGTCGCACCCCCGGGACAGGGATCGGCTACACCTTC.

This clonotype has a handful of counts. The chain links TRBV19 to TRBJ1-3; TRBD1 aligns across 11 bases. The CDR3 contains 17 residues. With 3 bases clipped from V and 0 bases from J, the junction kept 4 bases outside the gene matches. Germline CDR1 is LNHDA and CDR2 is SQIVND (reference sequence). CDR3 sequence (DNA): TGTGCCAGTAGTATCAGGACAGGGGGCCGCTCTGGAAACACCATATATTTT. Encoded protein: CASSIRTGGRSGNTIYF.

The table lists this clonotype with a few counts. V usage is TRBV15 and J usage is TRBJ1-1; possibly TRBD1 for D (5 bases). The V and J ends lost 4 bases and 11 bases respectively, with 14 bases between them. The CDR3 loop spans 12 amino acids. Looked up from germline, CDR1 is LNHNV and CDR2 is YYDKDF (reference sequence). CDR3 nucleotides: TGTGCCACCAGCACTTTTGCGGGGCAGGCTTTCTTT. It encodes CATSTFAGQAFF.